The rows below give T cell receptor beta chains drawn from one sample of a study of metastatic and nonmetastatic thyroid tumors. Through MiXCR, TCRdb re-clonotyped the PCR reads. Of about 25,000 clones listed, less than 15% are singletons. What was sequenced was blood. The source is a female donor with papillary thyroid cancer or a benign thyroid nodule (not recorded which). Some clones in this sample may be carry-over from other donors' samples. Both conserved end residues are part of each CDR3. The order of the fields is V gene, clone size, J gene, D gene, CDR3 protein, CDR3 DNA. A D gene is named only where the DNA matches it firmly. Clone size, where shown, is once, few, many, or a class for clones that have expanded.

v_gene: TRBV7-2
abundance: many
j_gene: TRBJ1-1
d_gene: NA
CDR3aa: CASSKKGTEAFF
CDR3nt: TGTGCCAGCAGCAAAAAGGGCACTGAAGCTTTCTTT

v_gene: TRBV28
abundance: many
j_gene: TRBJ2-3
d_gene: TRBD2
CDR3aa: CASSPSSGRVGNTQYF
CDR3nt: TGTGCCAGCAGCCCTTCTAGCGGGAGGGTTGGGAATACGCAGTATTTT

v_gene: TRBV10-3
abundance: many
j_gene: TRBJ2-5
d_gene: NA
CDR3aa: CAISRAREETQYF
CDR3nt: TGTGCCATCTCCCGGGCCCGAGAAGAGACCCAGTACTTC

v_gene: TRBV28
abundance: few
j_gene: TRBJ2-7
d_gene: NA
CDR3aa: CASSLANYKLIPYEQYF
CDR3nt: TGTGCCAGCAGTTTAGCCAACTATAAACTAATCCCCTACGAGCAGTACTTC

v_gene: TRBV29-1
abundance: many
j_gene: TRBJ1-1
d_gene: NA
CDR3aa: CSVVRPSNTEAFF
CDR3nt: TGCAGCGTTGTCCGGCCTAGTAACACTGAAGCTTTCTTT

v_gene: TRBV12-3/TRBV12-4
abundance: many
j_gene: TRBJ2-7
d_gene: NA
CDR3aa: CASSPLSRQVSF
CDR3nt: TGTGCCAGCAGCCCCCTAAGTCGACAGGTCTCTTTC

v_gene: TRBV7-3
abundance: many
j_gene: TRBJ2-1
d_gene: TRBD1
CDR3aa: CASSTAGTGRSGEQFF
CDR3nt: TGTGCCAGCAGCACCGCCGGGACAGGACGATCTGGGGAGCAGTTCTTC

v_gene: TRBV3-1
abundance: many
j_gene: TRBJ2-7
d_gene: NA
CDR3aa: CASSQGPDFSSYEQYF
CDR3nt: TGTGCCAGCAGCCAAGGTCCGGACTTCAGCTCCTACGAGCAGTACTTC

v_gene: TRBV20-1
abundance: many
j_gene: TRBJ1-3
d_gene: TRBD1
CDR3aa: CSARRTGSGNTIYF
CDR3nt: TGCAGTGCTAGGAGGACAGGGTCTGGAAACACCATATATTTT

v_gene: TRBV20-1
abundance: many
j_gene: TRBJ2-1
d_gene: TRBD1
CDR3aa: CSARGWDRVVNEQFF
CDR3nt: TGCAGTGCTAGAGGATGGGACAGGGTGGTTAATGAGCAGTTCTTC

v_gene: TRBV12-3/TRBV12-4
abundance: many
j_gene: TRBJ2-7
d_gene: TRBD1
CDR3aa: CASSRPDRDYEQYF
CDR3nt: TGTGCCAGCAGTAGACCGGACAGGGACTACGAGCAGTACTTC

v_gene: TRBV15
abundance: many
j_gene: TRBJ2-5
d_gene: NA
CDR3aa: CATSTPAIETQYF
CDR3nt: TGTGCCACCAGCACGCCCGCCATAGAGACCCAGTACTTC

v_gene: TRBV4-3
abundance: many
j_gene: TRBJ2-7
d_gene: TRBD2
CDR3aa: CASSHLSGGIYEQYF
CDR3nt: TGCGCCAGCAGCCACCTATCGGGAGGTATCTACGAGCAGTACTTC

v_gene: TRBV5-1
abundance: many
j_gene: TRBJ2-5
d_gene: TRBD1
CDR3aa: CASSVTGTGYGETQYF
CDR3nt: TGCGCCAGCAGCGTGACAGGGACAGGGTACGGAGAGACCCAGTACTTC

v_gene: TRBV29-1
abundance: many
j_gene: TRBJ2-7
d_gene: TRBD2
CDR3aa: CSVEIGTSSEQYF
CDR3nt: TGCAGCGTTGAAATCGGGACTAGCTCTGAGCAGTACTTC

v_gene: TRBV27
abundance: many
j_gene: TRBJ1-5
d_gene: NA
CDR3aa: CASSLSGMPQHF
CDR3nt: TGTGCCAGCAGTTTATCGGGGATGCCCCAGCATTTT

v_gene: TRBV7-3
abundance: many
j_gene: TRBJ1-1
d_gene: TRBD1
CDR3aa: CASSLGDRRAEAFF
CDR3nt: TGTGCCAGCAGCTTAGGGGACAGGAGGGCTGAAGCTTTCTTT

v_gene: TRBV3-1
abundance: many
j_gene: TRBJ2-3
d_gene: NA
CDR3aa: CASSRLSAADTQYF
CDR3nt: TGTGCCAGCAGCCGACTTTCGGCCGCTGATACGCAGTATTTT

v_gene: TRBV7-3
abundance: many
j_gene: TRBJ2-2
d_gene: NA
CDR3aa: CASSQQDTGELFF
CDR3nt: TGTGCCAGCAGCCAGCAAGACACCGGGGAGCTGTTTTTT

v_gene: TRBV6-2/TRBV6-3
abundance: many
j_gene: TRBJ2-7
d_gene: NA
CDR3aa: CASSNAGNSYEQYF
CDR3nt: TGTGCCAGCAGCAATGCAGGGAACAGCTACGAGCAGTACTTC

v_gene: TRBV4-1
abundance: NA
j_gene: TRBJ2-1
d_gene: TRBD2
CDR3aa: CASSRLGLAGGYNEQFF
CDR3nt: TGCGCCAGCAGCCGCTTGGGACTAGCGGGGGGGTACAATGAGCAGTTCTTC

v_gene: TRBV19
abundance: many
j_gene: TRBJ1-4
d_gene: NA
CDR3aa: CASTENRGTTNEKLFF
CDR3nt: TGTGCCAGTACCGAGAATAGGGGGACAACTAATGAAAAACTGTTTTTT

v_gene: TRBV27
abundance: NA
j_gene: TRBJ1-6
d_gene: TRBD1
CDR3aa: CASSSLIRDRNSPLHF
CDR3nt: TGTGCCAGCAGTTCATTAATTCGGGACAGAAACTCACCCCTCCACTTT

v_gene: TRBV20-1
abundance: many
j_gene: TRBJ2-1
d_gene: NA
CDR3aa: CSARDPPQYNEQFF
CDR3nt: TGCAGTGCTAGAGATCCCCCCCAATACAATGAGCAGTTCTTC

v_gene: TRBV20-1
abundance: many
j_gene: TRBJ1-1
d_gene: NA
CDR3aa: CSPGSGQGMNTEAFF
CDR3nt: TGCAGCCCGGGATCAGGGCAGGGAATGAACACTGAAGCTTTCTTT

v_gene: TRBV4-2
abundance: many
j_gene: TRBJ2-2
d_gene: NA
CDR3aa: CASSQAGLNTGELFF
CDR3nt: TGTGCCAGCAGCCAGGCGGGACTGAACACCGGGGAGCTGTTTTTT

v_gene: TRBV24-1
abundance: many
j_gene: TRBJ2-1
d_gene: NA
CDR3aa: CATSDPGVSYNEQFF
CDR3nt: TGTGCCACCAGTGATCCGGGAGTCTCCTACAATGAGCAGTTCTTC

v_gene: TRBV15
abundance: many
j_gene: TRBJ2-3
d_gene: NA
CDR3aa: CATGASRTDTQYF
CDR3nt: TGTGCCACCGGAGCGTCCCGGACAGATACGCAGTATTTT

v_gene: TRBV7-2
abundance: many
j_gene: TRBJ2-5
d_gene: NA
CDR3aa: CASSLVGKETQYF
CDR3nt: TGTGCCAGCAGCTTAGTCGGAAAAGAGACCCAGTACTTC

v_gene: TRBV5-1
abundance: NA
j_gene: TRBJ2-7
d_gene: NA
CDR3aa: CASSLEWREYEQYF
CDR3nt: TGCGCCAGCAGCTTGGAGTGGAGGGAATACGAGCAGTACTTC

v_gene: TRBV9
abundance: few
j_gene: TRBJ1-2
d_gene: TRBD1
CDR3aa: CAGSDSGTGLLGYTF
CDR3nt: TGTGCCGGCAGCGACTCCGGGACAGGGTTGCTCGGCTACACCTTC

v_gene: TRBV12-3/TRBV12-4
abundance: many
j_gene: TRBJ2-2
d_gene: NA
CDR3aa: CASSTRHFTGELFF
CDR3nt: TGTGCCAGCAGCACCCGCCACTTCACCGGGGAGCTGTTTTTT

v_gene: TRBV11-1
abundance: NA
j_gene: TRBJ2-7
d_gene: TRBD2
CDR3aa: CASSSGLAGEVVYEQYF
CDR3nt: TGTGCCAGCAGCAGTGGTCTAGCGGGAGAAGTTGTTTACGAGCAGTACTTC

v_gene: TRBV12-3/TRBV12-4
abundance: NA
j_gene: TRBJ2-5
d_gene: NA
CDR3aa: CASSSGRTGRERQYF
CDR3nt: TGTGCCAGCAGTTCCGGTAGGACAGGGAGGGAGAGGCAGTACTTC

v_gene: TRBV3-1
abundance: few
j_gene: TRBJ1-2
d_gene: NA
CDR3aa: CASSRLLQGEGGYTF
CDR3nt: TGTGCCAGCAGCCGTTTACTACAGGGAGAAGGTGGCTACACCTTC

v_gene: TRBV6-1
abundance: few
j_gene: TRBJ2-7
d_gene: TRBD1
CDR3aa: CASSKGQVSYFVDEQYF
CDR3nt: TGTGCCAGCAGTAAAGGACAGGTTAGCTATTTCGTCGACGAGCAGTACTTC

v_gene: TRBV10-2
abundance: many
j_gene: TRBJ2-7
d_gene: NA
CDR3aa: CASSVRQGSHEQYF
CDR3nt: TGCGCCAGCAGTGTTAGGCAGGGGTCCCACGAGCAGTACTTC